These 15 T cell receptor beta chains were all obtained from the same sample, sequenced in a study of T cell changes during pregnancy in multiple sclerosis. Produced via immunoSEQ multiplex PCR; TCRdb's table is partial and in-frame only. Among approximately 30,000 clones listed, 70% to 90% were seen once. The sample consisted of CD8+ T cells from peripheral blood mononuclear cells, taken before pregnancy. These TCRs come from a female donor with multiple sclerosis, enrolled in a pregnancy study.

The chain carries TRBV28 and TRBJ2-5; D is perhaps TRBD2 (5 bases). The CDR3 sequence is 14 residues long. Between the trimmed V and J ends, which lost 3 bases and 2 bases, there was a span of 10 bases. Per germline, CDR1 MDHEN and CDR2 SYDVKM. CDR3 sequence (DNA): TGTGCCAGCAGTTTCGTTGGACTGCAAGAGACCCAGTACTTC. Its translation: CASSFVGLQETQYF.

This chain joins TRBV4-1 and TRBJ1-1; no firm D call. The CDR3 consists of 15 residues. Trimming cost V 4 bases and J 4 bases, with 16 bases left between them. Germline V lookup: CDR1 MGHRA, CDR2 YSYEKL. The CDR3 protein is CASSPRSGSGTEAFF. The CDR3 DNA is TGCGCCAGCAGCCCCCGGTCGGGAAGCGGCACTGAAGCTTTCTTT.

The chain has TRBV28 and TRBJ2-6; TRBD2 is a possible D gene (6 bases). Germline V gives CDR1 MDHEN, CDR2 SYDVKM. With 5 bases removed from V and 2 bases from J, the gap between germline ends came to 13 bases. This CDR3 comprises 16 residues. CDR3 sequence: CASSPIRGTGANVLTF. CDR3 nucleotide sequence: TGTGCCAGCAGTCCGATTCGGGGGACTGGGGCCAACGTCCTGACTTTC.

The chain combines TRBV5-1 with TRBJ2-1; 10 bases fit TRBD1. J gave up 4 bases and V 4 bases, and 11 bases lay outside the gene matches. Germline CDR1 reads SGHRS; CDR2 reads YFSETQ. This CDR3 comprises 17 residues. The chain's CDR3 is CASSTDPGQGVYNEQFF. CDR3 nucleotide sequence: TGCGCCAGCAGCACGGACCCAGGACAGGGGGTTTACAATGAGCAGTTCTTC.

The chain joins TRBV19 to TRBJ1-1, with a weak D call TRBD1 (5 bases). Germline CDR1 and CDR2: LNHDA and SQIVND (reference sequence). V was clipped by 1 base and J by 1 base, with 7 bases between them. There are 14 residues in the CDR3. Written as DNA, the CDR3 is TGTGCCAGTAGTATAGGGGGGGAGAACACTGAAGCTTTCTTT. As protein: CASSIGGENTEAFF.

The chain joins TRBV14 to TRBJ1-1; D is undetermined. CDR3 length equals 13 residues. The germline V gene encodes CDR1 SGHDN and CDR2 FVKESK. Trimming cost V 0 bases and J 6 bases, with 8 bases left between them. The CDR3 protein is CASSQDLGAEAFF. The CDR3 coding sequence is TGTGCCAGCAGCCAAGACTTGGGCGCTGAAGCTTTCTTT.

The V call is TRBV7-9, the J call TRBJ2-7, with D perhaps TRBD2 (7 bases). Germline-derived CDR1 and CDR2 are SEHNR and FQNEAQ (reference sequence). The CDR3 is made up of 14 amino acids. The V and J ends lost 3 bases and 6 bases respectively, with 15 bases between them. The CDR3 DNA reads TGTGCCAGCAGCTTGGCGTGGGGGGGCGGCGAGCAGTACTTC. Amino acids: CASSLAWGGGEQYF.

The chain links TRBV13 to TRBJ1-2; D is perhaps TRBD1 (5 bases). Trimming took off 5 bases at V and 13 bases at J, with 11 bases between the two ends. The CDR3 runs to 10 residues. Germline CDR1 is PRHDT and CDR2 is FYEKMQ (reference sequence). As DNA, the CDR3 is TGTGCCAGCAGCCCACCCCAGGGCACCTTC. Residues: CASSPPQGTF.

This clone appeared a single time. V usage is TRBV5-6 and J usage is TRBJ1-5; weak D call: TRBD1 (5 bases). The CDR3 has 12 amino acids. The V gene's germline CDR1 is SGHDT and CDR2 YYEEEE. Deletions cut 2 bases from V and 9 bases from J, with 9 bases between. The CDR3 spells CASSFGAGPQHF. In nucleotides, the CDR3 is TGTGCCAGCAGCTTTGGGGCTGGGCCCCAGCATTTT.

The genes are TRBV15 and TRBJ2-2, with D perhaps matching TRBD2 (5 bases). Germline-derived CDR1 and CDR2 are LNHNV and YYDKDF (reference sequence). There are 14 residues in the CDR3. The germline V and J ends were trimmed by 5 bases and 1 base, with 8 bases remaining between them. The CDR3 loop is CATSPGGNTGELFF. CDR3 coding DNA: TGTGCCACCAGCCCCGGAGGGAACACCGGGGAGCTGTTTTTT.

V usage is TRBV28 and J usage is TRBJ1-1; a possible D gene is TRBD1 (6 bases). The CDR3 runs to 13 residues. With 7 bases removed from V and 1 base from J, the gap between germline ends came to 10 bases. CDR1 is MDHEN and CDR2 is SYDVKM in the germline V gene. The CDR3 nucleotides read TGTGCCAGCAAAGGGGGACCGAACACTGAAGCTTTCTTT. This sequence encodes CASKGGPNTEAFF.

A single count supports this clone. CDR3 in DNA: TGTGCCAGCAGCTCGACAGGGCGTGAGCAGTTCTTC. It translates to CASSSTGREQFF. The gene calls are TRBV5-6 and TRBJ2-1, with 7 nucleotides matching TRBD1. The CDR3 covers 12 residues. CDR1 and CDR2 (germline): SGHDT, YYEEEE. With V trimmed by 3 bases and J by 9 bases, 3 bases remained unmatched.

This clone is medium-sized. The gene calls are TRBV7-2 and TRBJ1-1; the D is unclear. This CDR3 region has 12 residues. The ends were cut back, 3 bases at V and 5 bases at J, with 7 bases in the middle. CDR1 is SGHTA, CDR2 FQGNSA, per germline. The CDR3 sequence: CASSFGATEAFF. Here the CDR3 DNA reads TGTGCCAGCAGCTTCGGAGCAACTGAAGCTTTCTTT.

The rearrangement links TRBV30 to TRBJ1-2; no reliable D call. V lost 0 bases, J lost 4 bases, and 6 bases lay in between. Germline loops: CDR1 GTSNPN, CDR2 SVGIG (reference sequence). The CDR3 runs to 12 residues. The chain's CDR3 is CAWSVTSYGYTF. In DNA form, the CDR3 reads TGTGCCTGGAGTGTAACCAGCTATGGCTACACCTTC.

The chain carries TRBV27 and TRBJ1-2; no reliable D call. V was cut by 2 bases and J by 3 bases, with 7 bases left in between. Germline values: CDR1 MNHEY, CDR2 SMNVEV (reference sequence). The CDR3 extends over 13 amino acids. Written as DNA, the CDR3 is TGTGCCAGCAGTTTAGGGCGTTACTATGGCTACACCTTC. Translating it yields CASSLGRYYGYTF.